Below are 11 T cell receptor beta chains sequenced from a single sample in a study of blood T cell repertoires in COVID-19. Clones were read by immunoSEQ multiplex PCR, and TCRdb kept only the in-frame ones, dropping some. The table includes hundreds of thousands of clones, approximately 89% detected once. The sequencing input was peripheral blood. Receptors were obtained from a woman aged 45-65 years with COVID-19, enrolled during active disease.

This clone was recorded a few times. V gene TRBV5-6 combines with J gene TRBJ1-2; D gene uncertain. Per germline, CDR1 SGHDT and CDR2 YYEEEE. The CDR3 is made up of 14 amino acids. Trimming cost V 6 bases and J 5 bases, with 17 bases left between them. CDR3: CASNPERDGYGYTF. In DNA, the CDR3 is TGTGCCAGCAACCCGGAACGGGATGGGTATGGCTACACCTTC.

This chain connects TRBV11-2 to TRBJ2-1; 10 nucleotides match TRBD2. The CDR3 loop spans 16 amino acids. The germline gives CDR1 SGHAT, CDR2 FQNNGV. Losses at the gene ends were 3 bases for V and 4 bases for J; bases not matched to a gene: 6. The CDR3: CASSLLLAGSYNEQFF. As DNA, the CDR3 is TGTGCCAGCAGCTTGTTACTAGCGGGGAGTTACAATGAGCAGTTCTTC.

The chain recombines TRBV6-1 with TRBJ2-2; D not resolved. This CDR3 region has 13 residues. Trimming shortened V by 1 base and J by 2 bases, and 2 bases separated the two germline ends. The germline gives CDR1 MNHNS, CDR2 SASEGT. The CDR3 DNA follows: TGTGCCAGCAGTGAAGTAAACACCGGGGAGCTGTTTTTT. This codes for CASSEVNTGELFF.

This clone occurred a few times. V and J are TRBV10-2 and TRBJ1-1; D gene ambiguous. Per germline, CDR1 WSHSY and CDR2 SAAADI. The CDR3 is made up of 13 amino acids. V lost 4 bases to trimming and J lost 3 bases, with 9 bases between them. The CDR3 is CASSGASDTEAFF. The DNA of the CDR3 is TGCGCCAGCAGTGGCGCGTCGGACACTGAAGCTTTCTTT.

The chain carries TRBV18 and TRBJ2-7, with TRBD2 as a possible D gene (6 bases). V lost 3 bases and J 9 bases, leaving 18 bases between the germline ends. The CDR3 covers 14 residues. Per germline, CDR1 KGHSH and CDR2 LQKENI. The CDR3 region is CASSPSGRYFGQYF. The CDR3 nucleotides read TGTGCCAGCTCACCGAGCGGGCGGTATTTCGGGCAGTACTTC.

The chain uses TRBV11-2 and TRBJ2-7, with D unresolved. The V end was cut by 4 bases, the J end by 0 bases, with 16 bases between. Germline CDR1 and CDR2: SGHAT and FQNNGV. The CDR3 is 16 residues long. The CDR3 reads CASSSPSITHSYEQYF. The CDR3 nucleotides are TGTGCCAGCAGCTCTCCGAGCATAACCCACTCCTACGAGCAGTACTTC.

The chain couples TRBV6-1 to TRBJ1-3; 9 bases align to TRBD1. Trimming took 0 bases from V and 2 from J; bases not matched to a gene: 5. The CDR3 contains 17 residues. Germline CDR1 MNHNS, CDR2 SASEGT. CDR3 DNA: TGTGCCAGCAGTGAAGCAGGACAGGGGAGTACTGGAAACACCATATATTTT. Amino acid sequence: CASSEAGQGSTGNTIYF.

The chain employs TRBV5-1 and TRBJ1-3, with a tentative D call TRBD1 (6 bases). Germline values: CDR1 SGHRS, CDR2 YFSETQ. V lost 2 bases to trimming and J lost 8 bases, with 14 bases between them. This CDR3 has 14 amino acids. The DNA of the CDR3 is TGCGCCAGCAGCTTACAGGGCCTCGGGGACACCATATATTTT. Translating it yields CASSLQGLGDTIYF. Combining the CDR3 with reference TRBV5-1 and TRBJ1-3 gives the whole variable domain KAGVTQTPRYLIKTRGQQVTLSCSPISGHRSVSWYQQTPGQGLQFLFEYFSETQRNKGNFPGRFSGRQFSNSRSEMNVSTLELGDSALYLCASSLQGLGDTIYFGEGSWLTVV.

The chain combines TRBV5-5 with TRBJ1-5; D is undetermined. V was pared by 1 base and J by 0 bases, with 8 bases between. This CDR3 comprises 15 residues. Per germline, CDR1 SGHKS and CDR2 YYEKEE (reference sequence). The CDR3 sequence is CASSLTSYSNQPQHF. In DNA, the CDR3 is TGTGCCAGCAGCTTGACATCTTATAGCAATCAGCCCCAGCATTTT.

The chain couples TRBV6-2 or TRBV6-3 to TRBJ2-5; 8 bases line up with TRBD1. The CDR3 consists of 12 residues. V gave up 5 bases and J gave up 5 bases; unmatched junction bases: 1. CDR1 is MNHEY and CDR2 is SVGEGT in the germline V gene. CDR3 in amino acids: CASSPGGETQYF. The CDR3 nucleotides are TGTGCCAGCAGTCCAGGGGGCGAGACCCAGTACTTC.

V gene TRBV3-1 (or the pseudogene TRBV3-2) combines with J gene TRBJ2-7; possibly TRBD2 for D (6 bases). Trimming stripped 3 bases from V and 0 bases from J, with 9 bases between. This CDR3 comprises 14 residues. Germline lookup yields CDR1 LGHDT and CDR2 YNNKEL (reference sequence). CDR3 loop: CASSHTGVSYEQYF. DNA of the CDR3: TGTGCCAGCAGCCATACGGGGGTCTCCTACGAGCAGTACTTC.